This T cell receptor beta chain originates from a study of siplizumab effects on memory and regulatory T cells. The study, taken as a whole, reports: Mappable alloreactive CD4+ clones came from Treg cells roughly 65% of the time on average with siplizumab, against approximately 26% in controls. Both greater diversity than memory cells and a major contribution to the alloresponse seemed to characterize naive T cells.

This CDR3 is built from 18 residues. V trimming: 0 bases; J trimming: 3 bases; junction bases outside the gene matches: 13. Germline loops: CDR1 MGHRA, CDR2 YSYEKL. In regard to this clone: Its antigen remains unknown.

The method was immunoSEQ multiplex PCR; TCRdb's version includes in-frame clones alone and lacks a portion of them. Altogether approximately 50,000 clones are present, nearly 95% being singletons, with the ten largest covering 17%. Sequenced: CD8+ T cells sorted from blood. The chain recombines TRBV4-1 with TRBJ2-7; TRBD1 matches 8 bases. The sequence came from a human donor in good health. The CDR3 DNA is TGCGCCAGCAGCCAAGATGGTGTTGGGGCAGGGGGCGGCTACGAGCAGTACTTC. Translated: CASSQDGVGAGGGYEQYF.